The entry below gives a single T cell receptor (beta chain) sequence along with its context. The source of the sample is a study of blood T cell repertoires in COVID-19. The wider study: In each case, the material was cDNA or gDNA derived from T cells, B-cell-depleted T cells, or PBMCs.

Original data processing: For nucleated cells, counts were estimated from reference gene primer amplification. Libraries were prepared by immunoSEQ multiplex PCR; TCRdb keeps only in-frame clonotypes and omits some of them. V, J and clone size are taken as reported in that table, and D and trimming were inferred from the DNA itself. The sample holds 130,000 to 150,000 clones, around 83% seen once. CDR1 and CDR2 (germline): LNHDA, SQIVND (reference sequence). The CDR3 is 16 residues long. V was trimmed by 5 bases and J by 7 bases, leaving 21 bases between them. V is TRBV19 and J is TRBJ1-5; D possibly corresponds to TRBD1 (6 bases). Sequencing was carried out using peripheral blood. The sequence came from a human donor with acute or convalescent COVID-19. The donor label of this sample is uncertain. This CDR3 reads CASSLRQASAGQPQHF. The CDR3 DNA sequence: TGTGCCAGTAGTCTAAGACAGGCAAGCGCAGGACAGCCCCAGCATTTT.